This T cell receptor beta chain stems from a study of T cell responses to AZD1222 COVID-19 vaccine. Whole-study findings and limits: Just a handful of people given AZD1222 tested seropositive at baseline.

This CDR3 region has 15 residues. From germline, CDR1 is MNHNS and CDR2 SASEGT. V lost 3 bases, J lost 6 bases, and 8 bases stayed unmatched. Using immunoSEQ multiplex PCR, the repertoire was profiled, and TCRdb retains in-frame clones only, with some absent. Of some 130,000 clones listed, over 85% were seen once; the top ten hold over 4%. Regarding this clone: Its antigen is still unknown.

The chain joins TRBV6-1 to TRBJ1-5; 7 positions agree with TRBD1. This TCR came from an adult in good health. Here the sequenced sample was peripheral blood, taken on day 0 of AZD1222 vaccination. The CDR3 is CASSDLDRVGQPQHF. In DNA, the CDR3 is TGTGCCAGCAGTGACCTCGACAGGGTTGGTCAGCCCCAGCATTTT.